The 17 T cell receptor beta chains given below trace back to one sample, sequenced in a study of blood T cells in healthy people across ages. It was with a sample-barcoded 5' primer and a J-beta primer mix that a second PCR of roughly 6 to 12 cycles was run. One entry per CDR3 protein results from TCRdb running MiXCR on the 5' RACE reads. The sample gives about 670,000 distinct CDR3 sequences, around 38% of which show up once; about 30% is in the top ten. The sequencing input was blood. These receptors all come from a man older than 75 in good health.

CDR3 DNA sequence: TGTGCCAGCAGTACGGGACAGGGGGCAACTGAAGCTTTCTTT. Its protein product is CASSTGQGATEAFF. The chain employs TRBV6-2 or TRBV6-3 and TRBJ1-1; 12 nucleotides line up with TRBD1. The J segment lost 5 bases and the V segment lost 5 bases, leaving 3 bases of the junction unmatched. The CDR3 consists of 14 residues. Germline lookup yields CDR1 MNHEY and CDR2 SVGEGT.

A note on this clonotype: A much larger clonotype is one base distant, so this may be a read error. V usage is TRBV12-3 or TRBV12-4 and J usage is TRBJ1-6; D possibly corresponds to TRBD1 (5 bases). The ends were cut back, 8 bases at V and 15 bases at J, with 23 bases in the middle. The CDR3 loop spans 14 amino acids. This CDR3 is CASSYGATIYGLHF. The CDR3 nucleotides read TGTGCCAGCTCCTATGGGGCCACCATTTATGGCCTCCACTTT.

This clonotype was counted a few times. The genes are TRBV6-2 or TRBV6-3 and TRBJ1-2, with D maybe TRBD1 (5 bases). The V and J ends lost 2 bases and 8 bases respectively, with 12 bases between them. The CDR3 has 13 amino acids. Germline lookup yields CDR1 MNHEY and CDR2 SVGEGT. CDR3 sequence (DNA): TGTGCCAGCAGTTACGGGACCTCCGGCGGCTACACCTTC. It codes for CASSYGTSGGYTF.

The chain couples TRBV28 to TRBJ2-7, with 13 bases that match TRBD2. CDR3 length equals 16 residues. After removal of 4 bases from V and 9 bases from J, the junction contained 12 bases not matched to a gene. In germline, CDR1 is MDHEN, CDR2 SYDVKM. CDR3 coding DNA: TGTGCCAGCAGTTCCTTACTAGCGGGAGGGCCTAAGGCGCAGTACTTC. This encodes CASSSLLAGGPKAQYF.

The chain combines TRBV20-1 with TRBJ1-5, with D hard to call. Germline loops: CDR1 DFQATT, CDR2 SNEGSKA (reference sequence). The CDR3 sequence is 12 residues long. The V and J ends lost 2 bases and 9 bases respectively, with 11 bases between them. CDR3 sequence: CSARLNTSPQHF. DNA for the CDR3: TGCAGTGCTAGACTTAACACTTCGCCCCAGCATTTT.

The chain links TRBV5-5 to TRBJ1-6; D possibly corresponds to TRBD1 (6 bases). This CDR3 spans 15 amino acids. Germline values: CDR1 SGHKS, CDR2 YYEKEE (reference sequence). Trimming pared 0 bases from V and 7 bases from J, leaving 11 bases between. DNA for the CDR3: TGTGCCAGCAGCTTGGAAGGACAGCGGAATTCACCCCTCCACTTT. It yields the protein CASSLEGQRNSPLHF.

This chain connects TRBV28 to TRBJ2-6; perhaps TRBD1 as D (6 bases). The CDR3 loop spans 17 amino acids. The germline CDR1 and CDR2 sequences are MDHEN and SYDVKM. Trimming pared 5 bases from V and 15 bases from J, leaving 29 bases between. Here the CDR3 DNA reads TGTGCCAGCAGTCCCCCGGAGTTTAACAGGGTCAACTTCCCCCTGACTTTC. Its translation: CASSPPEFNRVNFPLTF.

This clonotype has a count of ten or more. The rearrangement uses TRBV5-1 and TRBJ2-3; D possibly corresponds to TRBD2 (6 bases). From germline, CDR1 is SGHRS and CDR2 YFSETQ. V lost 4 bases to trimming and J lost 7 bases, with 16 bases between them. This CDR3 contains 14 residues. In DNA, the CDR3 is TGCGCCAGCAGCCCGTCCCGGGGGATGAATACGCAGTATTTT. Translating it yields CASSPSRGMNTQYF.

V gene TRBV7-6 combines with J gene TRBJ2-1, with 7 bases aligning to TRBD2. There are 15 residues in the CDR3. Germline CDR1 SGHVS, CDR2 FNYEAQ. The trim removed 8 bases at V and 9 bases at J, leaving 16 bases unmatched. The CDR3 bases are TGTGCCAGCGGGGAGGGGAGGAGAGGTTCGTTTGAGCAGTTCTTC. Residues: CASGEGRRGSFEQFF.

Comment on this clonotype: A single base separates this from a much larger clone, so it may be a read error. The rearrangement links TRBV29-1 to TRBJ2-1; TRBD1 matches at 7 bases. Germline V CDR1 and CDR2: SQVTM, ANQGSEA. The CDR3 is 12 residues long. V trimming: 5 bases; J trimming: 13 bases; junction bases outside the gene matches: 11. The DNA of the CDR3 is TGCAGCGTTTTAACAGGGGTGGAGACCCAGTTCTTC. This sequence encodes CSVLTGVETQFF.

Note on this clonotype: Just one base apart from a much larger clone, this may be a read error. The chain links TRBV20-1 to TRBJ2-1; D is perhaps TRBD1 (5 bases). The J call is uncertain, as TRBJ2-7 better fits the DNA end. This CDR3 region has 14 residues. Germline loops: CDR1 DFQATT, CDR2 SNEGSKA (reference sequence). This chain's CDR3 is CSARAGQQYNEQYF. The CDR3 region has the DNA TGCAGTGCTAGAGCCGGACAACAATACAATGAGCAGTACTTC.

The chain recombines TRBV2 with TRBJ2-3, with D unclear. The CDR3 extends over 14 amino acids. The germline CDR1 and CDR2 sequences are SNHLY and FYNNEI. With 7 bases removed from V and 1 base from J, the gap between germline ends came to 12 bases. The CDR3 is CASNPGPRTDTQYF. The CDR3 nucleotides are TGTGCCAGCAACCCGGGTCCCCGCACAGATACGCAGTATTTT.

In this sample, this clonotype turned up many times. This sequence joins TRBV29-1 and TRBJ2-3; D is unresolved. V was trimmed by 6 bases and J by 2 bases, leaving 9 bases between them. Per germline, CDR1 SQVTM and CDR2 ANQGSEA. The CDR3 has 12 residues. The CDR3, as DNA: TGCAGCGTCGCCCTGAACACAGATACGCAGTATTTT. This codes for CSVALNTDTQYF.

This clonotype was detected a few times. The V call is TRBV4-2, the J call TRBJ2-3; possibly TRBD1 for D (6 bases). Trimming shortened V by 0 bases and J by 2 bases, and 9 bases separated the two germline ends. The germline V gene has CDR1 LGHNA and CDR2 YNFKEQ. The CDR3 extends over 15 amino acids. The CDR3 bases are TGTGCCAGCAGCCAAGAAGGACAGCTCACAGATACGCAGTATTTT. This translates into CASSQEGQLTDTQYF.

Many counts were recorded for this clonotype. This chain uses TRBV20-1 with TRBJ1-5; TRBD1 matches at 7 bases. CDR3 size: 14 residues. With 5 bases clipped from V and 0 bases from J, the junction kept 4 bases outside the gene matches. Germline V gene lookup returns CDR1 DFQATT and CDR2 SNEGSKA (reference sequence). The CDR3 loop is CSAEHRGSNQPQHF. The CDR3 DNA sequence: TGCAGTGCTGAACACAGGGGTAGCAATCAGCCCCAGCATTTT.

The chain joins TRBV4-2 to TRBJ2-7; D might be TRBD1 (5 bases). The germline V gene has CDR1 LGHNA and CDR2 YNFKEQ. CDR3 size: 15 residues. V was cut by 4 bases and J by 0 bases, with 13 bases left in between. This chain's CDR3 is CASSPWKDISYEQYF. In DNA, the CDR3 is TGTGCCAGCAGCCCCTGGAAGGACATCTCCTACGAGCAGTACTTC.

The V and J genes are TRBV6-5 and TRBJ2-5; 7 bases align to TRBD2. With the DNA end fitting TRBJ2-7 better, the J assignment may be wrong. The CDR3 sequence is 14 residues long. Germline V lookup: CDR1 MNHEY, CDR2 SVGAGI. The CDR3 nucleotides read TGTGCCAGCAGTTACCAGACTAGCTCCGGCGAGCAGTACTTC. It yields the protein CASSYQTSSGEQYF.